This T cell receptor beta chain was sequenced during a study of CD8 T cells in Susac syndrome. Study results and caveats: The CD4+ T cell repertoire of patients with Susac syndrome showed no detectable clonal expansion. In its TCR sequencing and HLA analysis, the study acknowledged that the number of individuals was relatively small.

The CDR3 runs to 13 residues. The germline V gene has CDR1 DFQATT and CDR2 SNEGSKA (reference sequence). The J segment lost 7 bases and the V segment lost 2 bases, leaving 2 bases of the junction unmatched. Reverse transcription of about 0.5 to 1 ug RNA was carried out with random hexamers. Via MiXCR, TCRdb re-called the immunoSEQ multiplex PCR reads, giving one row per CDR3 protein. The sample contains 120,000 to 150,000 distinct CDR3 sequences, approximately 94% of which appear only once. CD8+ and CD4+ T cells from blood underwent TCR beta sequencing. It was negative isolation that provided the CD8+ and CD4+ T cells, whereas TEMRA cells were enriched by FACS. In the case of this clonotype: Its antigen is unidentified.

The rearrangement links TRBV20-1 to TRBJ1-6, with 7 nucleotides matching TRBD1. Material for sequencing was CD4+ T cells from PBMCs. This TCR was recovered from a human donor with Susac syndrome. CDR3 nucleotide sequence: TGCAGTGCTAGAACAGGGGTGAATTCACCCCTCCACTTT. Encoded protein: CSARTGVNSPLHF.